The 12 T cell receptor beta chains given below trace back to one sample, sequenced in a study of vaccination effects on CD4 cells after COVID-19. For these receptors, no antigen is known. Before sequencing, viral peptide pools were used by the ViraFEST assay to expand antigen-specific CD4+ T cells. Following 10 days of culture, CD4+ T cells were isolated. This person's SARS-CoV-2 infection, confirmed by PCR, occurred between March and December 2020. TCRdb keeps only in-frame clones here, not all; method: immunoSEQ multiplex PCR. The sample records 40,000 to 50,000 clones, roughly 65% being singletons. Specimen: CD4+ T cells from PBMCs cultured with a peptide pool, collected before COVID-19 vaccination. Receptor source: a human donor who had a prior SARS-CoV-2 infection.

The chain uses TRBV11-1 and TRBJ2-3, with 9 bases fitting TRBD1. Germline values: CDR1 SGHAT, CDR2 FQDESV (reference sequence). V dropped 5 bases and J dropped 4; count of bases not matched to a gene: 7. The CDR3 is 15 amino acids. This CDR3 reads CASSPTGTGPDTQYF. The CDR3 DNA is TGTGCCAGCAGCCCAACCGGGACAGGGCCAGATACGCAGTATTTT.

The table lists this clone with a few counts. The V and J genes are TRBV19 and TRBJ2-1; D uncertain. Germline CDR1 LNHDA, CDR2 SQIVND (reference sequence). CDR3 length: 16 residues. V gave up 3 bases and J gave up 0 bases, with 12 bases separating them. The CDR3, as DNA: TGTGCCAGTAGTATCAGGACGGCAAGCTCCTACAATGAGCAGTTCTTC. It yields the protein CASSIRTASSYNEQFF. Complete variable domain (other parts from reference TRBV19 and TRBJ2-1): DGGITQSPKYLFRKEGQNVTLSCEQNLNHDAMYWYRQDPGQGLRLIYYSQIVNDFQKGDIAEGYSVSREKKESFPLTVTSAQKNPTAFYLCASSIRTASSYNEQFFGPGTRLTVL.

This chain connects TRBV7-6 to TRBJ2-7; no clear D gene. The CDR3 runs 16 residues. Germline V gives CDR1 SGHVS, CDR2 FNYEAQ. V lost 1 base and J lost 2, with 15 bases in between. The CDR3 nucleotides are TGTGCCAGCAGCTTAGGATCCGTTTCGAGTACCTACGAGCAGTACTTC. Translating it yields CASSLGSVSSTYEQYF.

This clone turned up a few times. This sequence joins TRBV19 and TRBJ2-3, with 8 bases identical to TRBD2. V trimming: 6 bases; J trimming: 6 bases; junction bases outside the gene matches: 5. Germline V gene sequence: CDR1 LNHDA, CDR2 SQIVND (reference sequence). This CDR3 has 13 amino acids. CDR3 sequence (DNA): TGTGCCAGTAGCGGGGGGGCGTGGGATACGCAGTATTTT. Translation: CASSGGAWDTQYF.

This clone was observed once. This sequence joins TRBV4-2 and TRBJ2-5, with a weak D call TRBD2 (6 bases). Germline CDR1 and CDR2: LGHNA and YNFKEQ. V was shortened by 1 base and J by 5 bases, with 17 bases between the two germline ends. The length of the CDR3 is 16 residues. CDR3 DNA: TGTGCCAGCAGCCAAGCTGCGGAGGGTGGTTTGGAGACCCAGTACTTC. Its protein product is CASSQAAEGGLETQYF.

This clone occurred a few times. V and J are TRBV5-1 and TRBJ2-7, with D possibly called TRBD1 or TRBD2 (5 bases each). The CDR3 loop spans 14 amino acids. CDR1 is SGHRS and CDR2 is YFSETQ in the germline V gene. V was shortened by 5 bases and J by 6 bases, with 18 bases between the two germline ends. The CDR3 nucleotides are TGCGCCAGCAGGGAGGCAGGGTCCCCCCTCGAGCAGTACTTC. Its translation: CASREAGSPLEQYF. Variable domain in full (rest from reference TRBV5-1 and TRBJ2-7): KAGVTQTPRYLIKTRGQQVTLSCSPISGHRSVSWYQQTPGQGLQFLFEYFSETQRNKGNFPGRFSGRQFSNSRSEMNVSTLELGDSALYLCASREAGSPLEQYFGPGTRLTVT.

The CDR3 reads CASSPAGTGAWVSPLHF. The CDR3 DNA follows: TGTGCCAGCTCACCGGCCGGGACAGGGGCTTGGGTTTCACCCCTCCACTTT. The chain recombines TRBV18 with TRBJ1-6, with TRBD1 matching over 10 bases. V lost 3 bases, J lost 9 bases, and 11 bases stayed unmatched. The CDR3 covers 17 residues. CDR1 and CDR2 (germline): KGHSH, LQKENI.

The rearrangement joins TRBV9 to TRBJ2-3; tentative D call: TRBD2 (6 bases). Trimming cost V 4 bases and J 3 bases, with 9 bases left between them. Looked up from germline, CDR1 is SGDLS and CDR2 is YYNGEE. The CDR3 extends over 13 amino acids. CDR3 region: CASSRLGTDTQYF. Here the CDR3 DNA reads TGTGCCAGCAGCAGACTAGGGACAGATACGCAGTATTTT.

The genes are TRBV27 and TRBJ2-7; perhaps TRBD1 as D (5 bases). This CDR3 has 14 amino acids. CDR1 and CDR2 (germline): MNHEY, SMNVEV (reference sequence). V lost 8 bases and J lost 4, with 18 bases in between. CDR3 in amino acids: CASRRASGVYEQYF. The CDR3 bases are TGTGCCAGCCGCAGGGCCTCCGGAGTATACGAGCAGTACTTC.

This clone appeared a single time. The rearrangement joins TRBV9 to TRBJ1-1; unclear D gene. The CDR3 extends over 13 amino acids. The germline CDR1 and CDR2 sequences are SGDLS and YYNGEE. Trimming pared 1 base from V and 4 bases from J, leaving 8 bases between. The CDR3 here is CASSVSAGTEAFF. CDR3 coding DNA: TGTGCCAGCAGCGTAAGTGCAGGCACTGAAGCTTTCTTT.

This sequence joins TRBV15 and TRBJ2-5; 10 nucleotides line up with TRBD1. V was clipped by 8 bases and J by 3 bases; unmatched bases: 3. CDR3 length: 13 amino acids. Germline V gene sequence: CDR1 LNHNV, CDR2 YYDKDF (reference sequence). This CDR3 is CATGQGGEETQYF. DNA for the CDR3: TGTGCCACCGGACAGGGGGGCGAAGAGACCCAGTACTTC.

This clone showed up just a few times. The rearrangement links TRBV10-3 to TRBJ1-6; perhaps TRBD1 as D (5 bases). V lost 0 bases and J 7 bases, leaving 13 bases between the germline ends. CDR3 length: 16 residues. Germline V CDR1 and CDR2: ENHRY, SYGVKD. CDR3 loop: CAISESPGRKNSPLHF. For the CDR3, the DNA is TGTGCCATCAGTGAGTCGCCGGGACGCAAAAATTCACCCCTCCACTTT.